This T cell receptor (beta chain) was documented in a study of CD8+CD57+ T cells in acquired aplastic anemia. Background on the study: Quantities of DNA derived from sorted CD4+ and CD8+ cells averaged 3.2 ug. Study outcomes and limitations: Both patients and controls carried the same twenty-nine CD8+ CDR3 sequences.

The germline V gene has CDR1 SNHLY and CDR2 FYNNEI. V was clipped by 1 base and J by 6 bases, with 7 bases between them. CDR3 length: 13 residues. It was patients with CD8+CD57+ cell expansion by flow cytometry who were chosen for sequencing. The diagnosis in all patients was severe acquired aplastic anemia. Both TCR beta VDJ combination and CDR3 sequence profiling were carried out. Genomic DNA was the template for this profiling. TCRdb ran MiXCR on the reads and lists one entry per CDR3 protein. The data contain under 500,000 distinct CDR3 sequences, less than 35% of them seen just once; the ten biggest clones take up 0.82%. This clonotype was seen repeatedly, ten times or more. Its matching antigen is unknown.

The chain links TRBV2 to TRBJ2-1; the D is unclear. The clonotype was recovered from a human donor with aplastic anemia. The material sequenced was sorted CD4+, CD8+, or CD8+CD57+ T cells (not recorded which) from PBMCs. CDR3 DNA sequence: TGTGCCAGCAGTGAAGACCCGCTCAATGAGCAGTTCTTC. It codes for CASSEDPLNEQFF.